This T cell receptor beta chain was recovered during a study of long-term antiretroviral therapy in people with HIV (dated by TCRdb to between 2021 and 2024). About the full investigation: The earliest samples were collected approximately a decade before the 2015 WHO recommendation for immediate ART, a period when ART was typically delayed until CD4 counts fell. Whether ART initiation and durable HIV suppression were associated with changes in peripheral blood TRB repertoire composition and diversity was tested in a retrospective serial study. A total of 150 to 200 cryopreserved PBMC samples came from around 30 adults with confirmed HIV infection and were collected serially over a mean of roughly six years (range 1-12). About 40% of the 30 participants with HIV were female. No cross-contamination during QIAcube processing was shown when test extractions of a monoclonal T-cell line were performed alongside roughly 30 polyclonal samples. The paper's findings and limits, for the study overall: Inferences about post-ART repertoire changes were limited because no data were available on ART adherence, viral resistance or therapy changes. Because cell numbers in pre-ART samples were limited, unsorted PBMC were profiled instead of sorted CD4+ and CD8+ T cells. Because PBMC availability was limited, only the TCR beta chain was sequenced, with no alpha chain pairing. A significant increase in TRB diversity was found to be associated with ART initiation, although TRB diversity was observed to remain significantly below that of transplant donor controls even after long-term ART. The samples span the years 2004 to 2017, and the ART regimens used may be less effective than current regimens. Narrower CDR3 length ranges were observed in HIV repertoires than in controls, and an antigen-experienced repertoire with only a slight naive shift after ART was suggested by the network structure. The repertoire was dominated across all time points by expanded TRB clones identified before ART initiation, although this dominance was seen to fluctuate and to decrease in many PLHIV after ART.

Comment on this clone: Its antigen is not yet known. Base-call qualities are not available, and no considerably larger clone is one nucleotide away.

Trimming costs V 2 bases and J 1 base, and their ends lie 8 bases apart. From cysteine to phenylalanine, the CDR3 is 14 amino acids long. The CDR3 DNA has 42 bases and is translated from base 1. From the germline V gene (reference sequence), CDR1 is SEHNR and CDR2 is FQNEAQ. Sequencing of the TRB variable region was done with the immunoSEQ hsTCRB v3.0 assay at survey level resolution. A depth of roughly 35,000-55,000 T-cell genomes per sample was targeted for TRB sequencing. TRB libraries were pooled and sequenced on an Illumina MiSeq using a v3 150-cycle kit. As for the authors' bioinformatics: Analysis of repertoires was carried out in R inside a reproducible Nextflow workflow spanning QC, data transformation and analysis. LymphoSeq2, an R package for exploring AIRR-Seq data, was used to implement the custom analyses. A few samples that produced fewer than 5000 total TRB sequences were removed, so some 190 HIV repertoires were analyzed. Among the 200 or so HIV repertoires that were kept, roughly 58 were collected before ART initiation and over 120 were collected after ART initiation. Repertoires were downsampled to 5000 TRB nucleotide sequences, with summary statistics averaged over 100 downsampling iterations. Only TRB sequences with CDR3 regions of at least seven amino acids were retained for analysis. Two measures captured diversity: a Shannon entropy-derived clonality score and the Gini coefficient. In repertoire networks, the top 5000 CDR3 amino acid sequences were linked whenever an edit distance of one separated two sequences. GLIPH2 predicted antigen specificity groups and MHC restriction for TRB CDR3 amino acid sequences. To flag known CMV, EBV, HIV or tissue antigen associations, CDR3 amino acid sequences were matched against VDJdb and McPAS-TCR. Pre-ART, post-ART and control groups were compared with Wilcoxon signed-rank tests and Holm-Bonferroni correction. As stored in TCRdb, this immuneACCESS dataset retains in-frame rearrangements with V and J assigned. A fraction of the clones does not appear; measured against another copy, unresolved V genes explain less than half of the discrepancy, and the remainder lacks a known reason. V, J and clone size reflect that table, while D and trimming were determined from the DNA. A total of fewer than 20,000 clones appear in this sample, over 60% of them only once. The biggest ten clones account for about 15% of the sample.

Participants were included only if at least one PBMC sample before ART initiation and at least two post-ART samples were available. Every participant with HIV received treatment in the United States of America. Before DNA extraction, cryopreserved samples of roughly 0.85-11 million PBMC were thawed and then washed. At the time of the earliest PBMC sample, participants with HIV were aged between about 20 and 54 years. PBMC samples were contributed by each participant from 1-4 timepoints before ART initiation and 2-8 timepoints after ART initiation, with a median of 7 samples. For every participant, serial HIV viral load, CD4+ T-cell count, ART history and demographic data were obtained. A Qiagen kit on a QIAcube was used to extract genomic DNA from unsorted PBMC, with samples processed in batches of 12.

The chain is assembled from TRBV7-9 and TRBJ1-2, with an unclear D gene assignment. The sequence was collected from a woman between 45 and 60 years old with HIV. Sample: unsorted PBMCs, taken around 2.5 years before starting antiretroviral therapy. The CDR3 amino acid sequence is: CASSLTALNYGYTF. The sequenced DNA: TGTGCCAGCAGCTTAACAGCTCTTAACTATGGCTACACCTTC.